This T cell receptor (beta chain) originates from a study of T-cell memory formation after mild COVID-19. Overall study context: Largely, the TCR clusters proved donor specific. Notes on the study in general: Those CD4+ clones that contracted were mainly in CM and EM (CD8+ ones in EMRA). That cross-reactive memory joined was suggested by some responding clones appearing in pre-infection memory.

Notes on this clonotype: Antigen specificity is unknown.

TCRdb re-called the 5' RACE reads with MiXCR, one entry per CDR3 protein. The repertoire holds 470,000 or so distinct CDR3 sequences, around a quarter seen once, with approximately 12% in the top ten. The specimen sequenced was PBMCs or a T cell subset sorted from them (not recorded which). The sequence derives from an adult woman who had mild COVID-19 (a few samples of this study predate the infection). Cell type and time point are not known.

The CDR3 DNA follows: TGTGCCAGCAGCGTAGGAGGGACTAGCGGTACGAAGCAGTTCTTC. Its protein product is CASSVGGTSGTKQFF. The rearrangement links TRBV9 to TRBJ2-1; TRBD2 agrees at 11 bases. Per germline, CDR1 SGDLS and CDR2 YYNGEE. The CDR3 has 15 residues. The V and J ends lost 0 bases and 11 bases, in that order; junction bases with no gene match: 7.